This T cell receptor (beta chain) was recovered during a study of T-cell reconstitution after alpha-beta-depleted transplantation in children. V shed 2 bases, J shed 3 bases, and the junction held 2 bases outside the gene matches. Germline assignment: CDR1 SGHTA and CDR2 FQGNSA. The CDR3 loop spans 14 amino acids. For TCRbeta, the library was prepared with unique molecular identifiers. From the PCR reads, TCRdb called clonotypes with MiXCR, one entry per CDR3 protein. This sample has fewer than 550,000 distinct CDR3 sequences; approximately 10% occur once, and the top ten carry 14%. This clonotype was obtained from a female patient between 2 and 10 years old who had a stem cell transplant for aplastic anemia, so the T cells may come from the graft donor. The gene calls are TRBV7-2 and TRBJ2-5; 8 nucleotides match TRBD1. The sequencing here drew on PBMCs, mostly from graft donor cells, taken 180 days after TCRalphabeta/CD19-depleted stem cell transplant. CDR3 loop: CASSLLGQEETQYF. The CDR3 DNA is TGTGCCAGCAGCTTATTGGGACAGGAAGAGACCCAGTACTTC.